Included here is one T cell receptor (beta chain) sequence, with context. What antigen it recognizes has not been identified. No base quality values were provided; no much bigger clone lies one nucleotide off. TCRbeta CDR3 regions were amplified from genomic DNA by means of the immunoSEQ Assay, a bias-controlled multiplex PCR. For the original study's pipeline: The number of nucleated cells in each sample was estimated from the amplification of reference gene primers within the assay. To quantify the absolute abundance of each unique TCRbeta CDR3 rearrangement, sequence reads were collapsed and filtered. For each sample, productive Simpson clonality was calculated as the square root of Simpson's diversity index across productive rearrangements. In TCRdb, the immuneACCESS table is reduced to in-frame sequences with V and J assigned. These tables do not hold every clone; where another copy was compared, an unresolved V gene accounts for under half, and the others remain unexplained. V and J calls plus clone size are reproduced from that table; the DNA served to infer D and trimming. This sample is represented by roughly 53,000 clones; about 88% of them were singletons. The ten largest account for around a sixth of the sample.

These data come from a study of blood T cell repertoires in COVID-19 (TCRdb year 2020). At the level of the whole study: Collaborator samples came from the United States, Italy and Spain and covered acute and convalescent phases of COVID-19. A freely available public database, intended as a resource for researchers studying the immune response to SARS-CoV-2, is where the repertoires were released. Subjects who had been exposed to COVID-19, were actively infected with it, or had recovered from it provided the deeply sampled blood TCRbeta repertoires that made up the dataset. The samples were drawn from the first 160 participants of the ongoing ImmuneRACE study and from roughly 1,300 subjects provided by 6 global collaborators. Nearly every sample came with metadata listing a de-identified subject ID, COVID-19 status, age in years and sex. Where HLA class I and class II types were available, the types were taken from metadata supplied by the sample provider, not from assay-based typing. The material from the prospective study consisted of cDNA or gDNA derived from T cells, B-cell-depleted T cells, or PBMCs.

Whole blood was collected in K2EDTA tubes by collaborating institutions according to the institutions' own protocols. For TCRbeta analysis, collaborator samples were shipped as frozen whole blood, as isolated PBMCs, or as DNA extracted from either sample type. The paper's findings and limits, for the study overall: Clinical and demographic metadata were provided uncurated, with the amount varying by source and participant.

Here V drops 6 bases and J drops 11 bases, and the junction holds 5 bases not matched to any gene. Per the germline V gene (reference sequence), LNHNV is the CDR1 and YYDKDF is the CDR2. From cysteine to phenylalanine, the CDR3 is 12 amino acids long. Only the CDR3 portion is preserved as DNA: 36 bases, with reading frame beginning at the first base. The sequencing input was peripheral blood. The chain joins TRBV15 to TRBJ1-1; TRBD1 lines up with 11 middle nucleotides. The receptor was derived from a man aged 65 to 79 with active COVID-19. The DNA is as follows: TGTGCCACCAGTCCGGACAGGGGGCGGGCTTTCTTT. Its translation is CATSPDRGRAFF. Reference TRBV15 and TRBJ1-1 proteins supply the regions before and after the CDR3; the full variable domain is: DAMVIQNPRYQVTQFGKPVTLSCSQTLNHNVMYWYQQKSSQAPKLLFHYYDKDFNNEADTPDNFQSRRPNTSFCFLDIRSPGLGDTAMYLCATSPDRGRAFFGQGTRLTVV.